Following are 17 T cell receptor beta chains from one sample sequenced in a study of blood T cell repertoires in COVID-19. The assay was immunoSEQ multiplex PCR, and TCRdb's table has in-frame clones only and misses some. The table shows about 430,000 clones, with roughly 88% occurring only once. Sequencing was performed on PBMCs or T cells enriched from blood (not recorded which). All receptors come from a woman in her late teens or twenties who had been exposed to COVID-19.

This rearrangement joins TRBV9 to TRBJ2-7, with 9 nucleotides matching TRBD1. The V gene's germline CDR1 is SGDLS and CDR2 YYNGEE. Germline trimming cut 2 bases from V and 7 bases from J; bases unmatched to any gene: 10. CDR3 length equals 15 residues. CDR3 protein: CASSVLATGGREQYF. The CDR3 region has the DNA TGTGCCAGCAGCGTCCTAGCGACAGGGGGGCGGGAGCAGTACTTC. Full variable domain (remainder filled in from reference TRBV9 and TRBJ2-7): DSGVTQTPKHLITATGQRVTLRCSPRSGDLSVYWYQQSLDQGLQFLIQYYNGEERAKGNILERFSAQQFPDLHSELNLSSLELGDSALYFCASSVLATGGREQYFGPGTRLTVT.

In its sample, this clone was seen a few times. V usage is TRBV9 and J usage is TRBJ1-5; 9 bases are shared with TRBD1. In germline, CDR1 is SGDLS, CDR2 YYNGEE. This CDR3 is 15 amino acids long. Germline trimming cut 0 bases from V and 3 bases from J; bases unmatched to any gene: 1. The CDR3 nucleotides are TGTGCCAGCAGCGTAGGGGACAGGGTCAATCAGCCCCAGCATTTT. Its translation: CASSVGDRVNQPQHF. The variable domain in full, with the rest retrieved from reference TRBV9 and TRBJ1-5, is DSGVTQTPKHLITATGQRVTLRCSPRSGDLSVYWYQQSLDQGLQFLIQYYNGEERAKGNILERFSAQQFPDLHSELNLSSLELGDSALYFCASSVGDRVNQPQHFGDGTRLSIL.

J is TRBJ2-7 and V is TRBV9; 8 bases are shared with TRBD2. CDR1 is SGDLS and CDR2 is YYNGEE in the germline V gene. The CDR3 has 16 residues. The V segment lost 0 bases and the J segment 7 bases; nucleotides outside the gene matches: 12. DNA of the CDR3: TGTGCCAGCAGCGTAGTGGCGGGGGGCCCTCTCGGGGAGCAGTACTTC. It is translated as CASSVVAGGPLGEQYF.

The rearrangement joins TRBV28 to TRBJ2-1; 10 bases map to TRBD2. With V trimmed by 3 bases and J by 7 bases, 3 bases remained unmatched. This CDR3 is 14 amino acids long. Germline V gene sequence: CDR1 MDHEN, CDR2 SYDVKM. Here the CDR3 DNA reads TGTGCCAGCAGTTTGGGACTAGCGCGGAATGAGCAGTTCTTC. Protein product: CASSLGLARNEQFF. Combining the CDR3 with reference TRBV28 and TRBJ2-1 gives the whole variable domain DVKVTQSSRYLVKRTGEKVFLECVQDMDHENMFWYRQDPGLGLRLIYFSYDVKMKEKGDIPEGYSVSREKKERFSLILESASTNQTSMYLCASSLGLARNEQFFGPGTRLTVL.

This clone was observed a handful of times. The chain recombines TRBV7-9 with TRBJ2-2, with 8 bases aligning to TRBD1. J lost 5 bases, V lost 4 bases, and 6 bases had no gene match. The CDR3 is 15 amino acids. The germline V gene encodes CDR1 SEHNR and CDR2 FQNEAQ (reference sequence). The CDR3 bases are TGTGCCAGCAGCTCTGACCAGGGGGCTACCGGGGAGCTGTTTTTT. This encodes CASSSDQGATGELFF.

The V and J genes are TRBV5-1 and TRBJ2-3; 9 bases match TRBD1. Germline V CDR1 and CDR2: SGHRS, YFSETQ. CDR3 length: 16 residues. V lost 0 bases and J lost 4; bases outside the gene matches: 6. This chain's CDR3 is CASSLGDRGKADTQYF. The CDR3 DNA follows: TGCGCCAGCAGCTTGGGAGACAGGGGGAAGGCAGATACGCAGTATTTT.

This clone turned up a few times. The V gene is TRBV30, the J gene TRBJ1-4; 7 bases are shared with TRBD1. CDR3 length equals 14 residues. Germline V CDR1 and CDR2: GTSNPN, SVGIG (reference sequence). CDR3: CAFLFDREKRKLFF. The CDR3 nucleotides read TGTGCATTCCTCTTTGACAGGGAGAAGCGAAAACTGTTTTTT.

The J gene is TRBJ1-1, the V gene TRBV14, with 7 bases lining up with TRBD1. V was pared by 5 bases and J by 0 bases, with 18 bases of the junction left unmatched. From germline, CDR1 is SGHDN and CDR2 FVKESK. The CDR3 has 19 residues. CDR3 residues: CASSYENLGTDIMNTEAFF. CDR3 nucleotide sequence: TGTGCCAGCAGCTACGAGAACCTCGGGACAGATATCATGAACACTGAAGCTTTCTTT.

The chain is built from TRBV9 and TRBJ2-3, with D unresolved. V lost 0 bases and J 4 bases, leaving 9 bases between the germline ends. The germline V gene encodes CDR1 SGDLS and CDR2 YYNGEE. The CDR3 runs 14 residues. CDR3 nucleotide sequence: TGTGCCAGCAGCGTAGCCCCCACGGCAGATACGCAGTATTTT. It encodes CASSVAPTADTQYF.

This clone was seen only a few times. This chain connects TRBV2 to TRBJ2-4, with 12 bases matching TRBD2. Germline V gives CDR1 SNHLY, CDR2 FYNNEI. The CDR3 is 17 amino acids. V was clipped by 8 bases and J by 0 bases; unmatched bases: 8. CDR3 in amino acids: CASRASGRVLAKNIQYF. For the CDR3, the DNA is TGTGCCAGCCGGGCTAGCGGGAGGGTTCTAGCCAAAAACATTCAGTACTTC. The full variable domain, with the rest looked up from reference TRBV2 and TRBJ2-4, is EPEVTQTPSHQVTQMGQEVILRCVPISNHLYFYWYRQILGQKVEFLVSFYNNEISEKSEIFDDQFSVERPDGSNFTLKIRSTKLEDSAMYFCASRASGRVLAKNIQYFGAGTRLSVL.

This chain connects TRBV28 to TRBJ1-5; weak D call: TRBD1 (6 bases). The germline V gene has CDR1 MDHEN and CDR2 SYDVKM. The CDR3 totals 18 residues. Trimming pared 6 bases from V and 0 bases from J, leaving 21 bases between. The CDR3 DNA is TGTGCCAGCAGCTCTTTCGTTCTCGGGGGGCCTAGCAATCAGCCCCAGCATTTT. Protein sequence: CASSSFVLGGPSNQPQHF.

The count of this clone is one. The rearrangement joins TRBV19 to TRBJ1-5, with TRBD1 as a possible D gene (6 bases). CDR1 and CDR2 from the germline V gene are LNHDA and SQIVND (reference sequence). Trimming cost V 5 bases and J 0 bases, with 17 bases left between them. This CDR3 is built from 17 residues. The CDR3 DNA is TGTGCCAGTAGTCCCCAGGGGCCCTTCTATAGCAATCAGCCCCAGCATTTT. This sequence encodes CASSPQGPFYSNQPQHF.

About this clone itself: Compared with germline, one end of the junction differs, possibly owing to a read error. V usage is TRBV4-2 and J usage is TRBJ2-3; the match to TRBD1 covers 7 bases. The CDR3 is made up of 15 amino acids. CDR1 is LGHNA and CDR2 is YNFKEQ in the germline V gene. CDR3 region: CASSQVWTGTHTQYF. The CDR3 DNA is TGTGCCAGCAGCCAAGTATGGACAGGCACACATACGCAGTATTTT.

The chain recombines TRBV19 with TRBJ1-1; tentative D call: TRBD1 (5 bases). CDR1 and CDR2 (germline): LNHDA, SQIVND (reference sequence). V lost 8 bases and J lost 0, with 16 bases in between. The CDR3 has 15 residues. CDR3 amino acids: CASAPGLSMNTEAFF. As DNA, the CDR3 is TGTGCCAGTGCCCCGGGACTTTCTATGAACACTGAAGCTTTCTTT.

This chain links TRBV6-5 with TRBJ2-7; tentative D call: TRBD2 (6 bases). V gave up 5 bases and J gave up 7 bases, with 21 bases separating them. This CDR3 has 15 amino acids. Germline lookup yields CDR1 MNHEY and CDR2 SVGAGI. CDR3 residues: CASSNPGLSLGEQYF. The CDR3 DNA sequence: TGTGCCAGCAGTAACCCGGGACTCTCGTTGGGAGAGCAGTACTTC.

The V gene is TRBV27, the J gene TRBJ2-1; the match to TRBD2 covers 9 bases. Germline CDR1 MNHEY, CDR2 SMNVEV (reference sequence). The trim removed 2 bases at V and 6 bases at J, leaving 8 bases unmatched. CDR3 length: 16 amino acids. CDR3 protein: CASSLTAGGFLNEQFF. In DNA form, the CDR3 reads TGTGCCAGCAGTTTAACAGCGGGAGGTTTTCTCAATGAGCAGTTCTTC.

The chain carries TRBV12-3 or TRBV12-4 and TRBJ2-7; D is unclear. V was trimmed by 4 bases and J by 6 bases, leaving 10 bases between them. The CDR3 runs 12 residues. Here the CDR3 reads CASSSDWIEQYF. For the CDR3, the DNA is TGTGCCAGCAGTTCCGACTGGATCGAGCAGTACTTC.